This T cell receptor beta chain was identified during a study of CXCR3-negative and CXCR3-positive naive CD8 T cells (dated by TCRdb to between 2017 and 2020). A note on the overall study: In total, around 140 million TRB reads were obtained, or roughly 1.5 +/- 0.3 million reads per library. TRBV-TRBJ cluster analysis included naive subsets from a handful of donors and memory cells from 3 donors. The diversity and physicochemical repertoire analyses included 11 donors pooled from two independent experiments. Broad study findings and their caveats: Because surface CD5, which is linked to self-reactivity in mice, was comparable between the naive subsets, TCR interaction strength was also inferred from the physicochemical properties of TRB CDR3s. Repertoire diversity was comparably high in both naive subsets but much lower in memory CD8+ T cells. Within the same donor, TRBV-TRBJ usage looked similar between naive CXCR3-negative and CXCR3-positive cells, but memory cells had distinct patterns. Freshly isolated PBMCs were used for most assays because CXCR3 expression partially decreased after cryopreservation. TRB CDR3s from CXCR3-positive naive cells showed higher hydrophobicity (lower Kidera factor 4), lower energy, and higher strength and volume indices than CXCR3-negative naive cells.

The CDR3, cysteine through phenylalanine, is 18 amino acids long. No DNA sequence is on record. CDR1 is given as MNHEY and CDR2 as SVGEGT, both from the germline V gene. For this clonotype: What this receptor recognizes is not known.

These reads were obtained on a NextSeq 550. The Human TCR Profiling Kit (MiLaboratory) was used to make UMI-labeled 5' RACE TRB cDNA libraries. The full amount of extracted RNA was used for cDNA synthesis, and the full amount of resulting cDNA was used for PCR amplification. Libraries were prepared in parallel using an identical number of PCR cycles. The published analysis was carried out like this. About 50,000 +/- 10,000 unique UMI-labeled TRB cDNA molecules per library were extracted with MIGEC and MiXCR, with at least two reads per UMI required. Each library averaged about 40,000 +/- 10,000 functional in-frame TRB CDR3 nucleotide clonotypes without stop codons. After each sample was downsampled to 5000 UMI-labeled TRB molecules, VDJtools was used to calculate diversity metrics such as normalized Shannon-Wiener and Chao1. VDJtools computed clonotype-size-weighted physicochemical properties of the central five CDR3 residues: interaction energy, strength, volume and Kidera factor 4. TCRdb reprocessed the reads; each CDR3 protein sequence makes one entry, and DNA is unavailable. These V and J calls rely on TCRdb rather than the paper's analysis. The sample's clone listing holds approximately 70,000 distinct CDR3 sequences. The ten largest account for approximately 1.5% of the sample.

Each CD8+ T cell subset was flow-sorted in triplicate, with 250,000 to 350,000 cells per subset placed directly into RLT lysis buffer. Naive CD8+ T cells were defined stringently as CD45RO-CCR7+CD27+CD95- to exclude memory contaminants. Peripheral blood mononuclear cells were isolated from buffy coats by standard density gradient centrifugation. A FACSAria III was used to flow-sort naive CD8+ T cells into CXCR3-negative and CXCR3-positive populations. Total RNA was extracted from sorted cells using an RNeasy Mini Kit. The sequencing sample was made of naive CXCR3- CD8+ T cells from blood. This specimen's cell subset or site label, per the study, means: CD45RO-CCR7+CD27+CD95- naive CD8+ T cells lacking CXCR3 (TNR3-). This sequence uses TRBV6-2 or TRBV6-3 and TRBJ2-1; the TCRdb call, TRBD2, lacks DNA for checking. The clonotype was recovered from a human donor in good health. Some clones in this sample may be carry-over from other donors' samples. The CDR3 has the sequence CASSSLAGGRSSYNEQFF.